This T cell receptor beta chain was sequenced during a study of identical twins. Study observations and caveats: Zero-insertion findings could be partly confounded by invariant cells (MAIT and iNKT cells).

A few counts support this clonotype. Its target is not known. One entry per CDR3 protein, called by TCRdb with MiXCR from the 5' RACE reads. The table records roughly 240,000 distinct CDR3 sequences, approximately 7% of them present only once. The CDR3 has 13 amino acids. The germline V and J ends were trimmed by 5 bases and 2 bases, with 8 bases remaining between them. The same sample was also used in a study of yellow fever vaccine responses in identical twins.

The rearrangement joins TRBV12-3 or TRBV12-4 to TRBJ2-3; D is uncertain. The source material was memory (CD45RO+) T cells sorted from blood. The receptor was isolated from a woman under 30 in good health. Here the CDR3 reads CASSARPTDTQYF. CDR3 bases: TGTGCCAGCAGTGCCAGACCCACAGATACGCAGTATTTT.